These 30 T cell receptor beta chains originate from one sample sequenced in a study of cytomegalovirus exposure and HLA in healthy donors. The PCR ran on 60 Vbeta and 13 Jbeta primers. The assay was immunoSEQ multiplex PCR, and TCRdb's table has in-frame clones only and misses some. The data hold 150,000 to 250,000 clones, with almost 85% observed a single time. The sequencing sample was made of PBMCs. All receptors derive from a woman aged 50 to 60 in good health and CMV-seronegative.

The chain is built from TRBV7-3 and TRBJ2-5; maybe TRBD2 (5 bases). Deletions cut 1 base from V and 7 bases from J, with 13 bases between. Germline loops: CDR1 SGHTA, CDR2 FQGTGA. The CDR3 is made up of 14 amino acids. The CDR3 coding sequence is TGTGCCAGCAGCTTAAGTGGGAGAGGCGGGACCCAGTACTTC. It codes for CASSLSGRGGTQYF.

The rearrangement links TRBV10-2 to TRBJ1-2; weak D call: TRBD1 (6 bases). This CDR3 contains 16 residues. V lost 7 bases and J lost 0, with 18 bases in between. Germline V gives CDR1 WSHSY, CDR2 SAAADI. The CDR3 sequence is CASTKGGDNTNYGYTF. The CDR3 DNA reads as TGCGCCAGCACCAAAGGGGGAGATAACACTAACTATGGCTACACCTTC.

V and J are TRBV7-9 and TRBJ1-4; 8 positions match TRBD1. This CDR3 contains 15 residues. Germline CDR1 is SEHNR and CDR2 is FQNEAQ (reference sequence). V lost 4 bases, J lost 8 bases, and 9 bases stayed unmatched. CDR3: CASSWRTGLWEKLFF. The CDR3 DNA reads TGTGCCAGCAGCTGGCGGACAGGGTTGTGGGAAAAACTGTTTTTT.

In this sample, this clone turned up once. The germline gene is not matched at one end of the junction; a read error may be the cause. This chain uses TRBV7-9 with TRBJ2-3; 7 bases line up with TRBD2. Germline assignment: CDR1 SEHNR and CDR2 FQNEAQ (reference sequence). This CDR3 has 17 amino acids. In DNA form, the CDR3 reads TGTGCCAGCAGCCTAGCGCCGCAGCGGGATCGCACAGATACGCAGTATTTT. Its translation: CASSLAPQRDRTDTQYF.

The chain recombines TRBV27 with TRBJ2-1; 8 bases align to TRBD1. CDR1 is MNHEY and CDR2 is SMNVEV in the germline V gene (reference sequence). The V and J ends lost 5 bases and 8 bases, in that order; junction bases with no gene match: 11. The CDR3 is made up of 15 amino acids. CDR3 in DNA: TGTGCCAGCAGTACTCGGACAGGGTTGATGGATGAGCAGTTCTTC. It yields the protein CASSTRTGLMDEQFF.

In DNA form, the CDR3 reads TGTGCCAGCAGCTTTAACAGGGGGCTCAACACTGAAGCTTTCTTT. Its translation: CASSFNRGLNTEAFF. The genes are TRBV7-3 and TRBJ1-1; 9 nucleotides agree with TRBD1. The CDR3 consists of 15 residues. The J segment lost 2 bases and the V segment lost 3 bases, leaving 4 bases of the junction unmatched. Germline loops: CDR1 SGHTA, CDR2 FQGTGA.

V and J are TRBV5-6 and TRBJ2-1, with 10 bases matching TRBD2. This CDR3 comprises 17 residues. Germline CDR1 and CDR2: SGHDT and YYEEEE. The J segment lost 2 bases and the V segment lost 0 bases, leaving 5 bases of the junction unmatched. CDR3 DNA sequence: TGTGCCAGCAGCTTGGGGCCCCTAGCGGGAGCCTACAATGAGCAGTTCTTC. This encodes CASSLGPLAGAYNEQFF.

The chain has TRBV5-1 and TRBJ1-3, with TRBD1 matching 8 bases. Germline-derived CDR1 and CDR2 are SGHRS and YFSETQ. The CDR3 has 18 residues. Trimming cost V 2 bases and J 0 bases; bases outside gene matches: 10. The CDR3 DNA reads TGCGCCAGCAGCTTTAAGACAGGGGCGACCATCTCTGGAAACACCATATATTTT. Amino acid sequence: CASSFKTGATISGNTIYF. The full variable domain, rest sourced from reference TRBV5-1 and TRBJ1-3, is KAGVTQTPRYLIKTRGQQVTLSCSPISGHRSVSWYQQTPGQGLQFLFEYFSETQRNKGNFPGRFSGRQFSNSRSEMNVSTLELGDSALYLCASSFKTGATISGNTIYFGEGSWLTVV.

This chain links TRBV5-1 with TRBJ1-2, with a weak D call TRBD1 (6 bases). This CDR3 contains 13 residues. Germline CDR1 reads SGHRS; CDR2 reads YFSETQ. Trimming cost V 4 bases and J 3 bases, with 10 bases left between them. CDR3 nucleotide sequence: TGCGCCAGCAGCCCACAGGGCGACTATGGCTACACCTTC. Protein product: CASSPQGDYGYTF.

The J gene is TRBJ2-5, the V gene TRBV4-2; 12 bases are shared with TRBD2. The CDR3 length is 16 residues. The germline CDR1 and CDR2 sequences are LGHNA and YNFKEQ. Trimming removed 0 bases from V and 6 bases from J; junction bases left unmatched: 5. In DNA, the CDR3 is TGTGCCAGCAGCCAAGATCTAACTAGCGGGAGGAAGACCCAGTACTTC. This sequence encodes CASSQDLTSGRKTQYF.

The rearrangement joins TRBV6-6 to TRBJ1-5; TRBD1 matches 7 bases. Germline lookup yields CDR1 MNHNY and CDR2 SVGAGI (reference sequence). J lost 5 bases, V lost 2 bases, and 6 bases had no gene match. The CDR3 totals 15 residues. The CDR3 is CASSYEQGRDQPQHF. The DNA of the CDR3 is TGTGCCAGCAGTTACGAACAGGGGCGGGATCAGCCCCAGCATTTT.

There are a few counts of this clone. The chain uses TRBV7-9 and TRBJ2-7; 7 bases agree with TRBD2. Germline CDR1 SEHNR, CDR2 FQNEAQ (reference sequence). This CDR3 has 14 amino acids. The junction had 5 bases not matched to a gene; V was cut back by 6 bases and J by 0 bases. The DNA for the CDR3 is TGTGCCAGCAGATCGGGCGGGAGCTCCTACGAGCAGTACTTC. Its protein product is CASRSGGSSYEQYF.

The chain employs TRBV28 and TRBJ2-7; D is ambiguous. The CDR3 is 12 amino acids. Germline V gene data show CDR1 as MDHEN and CDR2 as SYDVKM. The germline V and J ends were trimmed by 7 bases and 8 bases, with 15 bases remaining between them. The CDR3 DNA is TGTGCCAGCACCCTCCTAGGATCCAAGCAGTACTTC. It specifies CASTLLGSKQYF.

The table lists this clone with a few counts. The V gene is TRBV5-4, the J gene TRBJ2-7; 7 nucleotides agree with TRBD2. V lost 1 base and J lost 2; bases outside the gene matches: 6. CDR1 is SGHNT and CDR2 is YYREEE in the germline V gene (reference sequence). CDR3 length equals 15 residues. This CDR3 reads CASSLWLAATYEQYF. DNA of the CDR3: TGTGCCAGCAGCTTGTGGCTAGCGGCGACCTACGAGCAGTACTTC.

V gene TRBV19 combines with J gene TRBJ2-7; D is possibly TRBD1 (6 bases). Per germline, CDR1 LNHDA and CDR2 SQIVND (reference sequence). This CDR3 comprises 14 residues. V was clipped by 6 bases and J by 6 bases, with 18 bases between them. This CDR3 reads CASSLRDNYGEQYF. The CDR3 nucleotides read TGTGCCAGTAGCCTCCGGGACAACTACGGCGAGCAGTACTTC.

V and J are TRBV27 and TRBJ1-6, with 10 bases that match TRBD1. The V segment lost 2 bases and the J segment 9 bases; nucleotides outside the gene matches: 7. Germline V lookup: CDR1 MNHEY, CDR2 SMNVEV (reference sequence). The CDR3 is 16 amino acids. For the CDR3, the DNA is TGTGCCAGCAGTTTAGTCCTCGGGGACAGGGGTTCACCCCTCCACTTT. As protein: CASSLVLGDRGSPLHF.

The chain links TRBV9 to TRBJ2-5, with 7 positions matching TRBD1. Germline V gene sequence: CDR1 SGDLS, CDR2 YYNGEE. This CDR3 is built from 15 residues. The J segment lost 1 base and the V segment lost 3 bases, leaving 6 bases of the junction unmatched. CDR3: CASSGTGTAQETQYF. In DNA form, the CDR3 reads TGTGCCAGCAGCGGCACCGGGACAGCCCAAGAGACCCAGTACTTC.

The J gene is TRBJ2-7, the V gene TRBV4-2, with a weak D call TRBD1 (5 bases). This CDR3 comprises 13 residues. V lost 0 bases and J 7 bases, leaving 10 bases between the germline ends. Per germline, CDR1 LGHNA and CDR2 YNFKEQ. CDR3 DNA: TGTGCCAGCAGCCAAGATGGAAGGGGAGAGCAGTACTTC. This sequence encodes CASSQDGRGEQYF.

The V call is TRBV4-1, the J call TRBJ2-3; 11 bases align to TRBD2. The CDR3 is made up of 17 amino acids. CDR1 is MGHRA, CDR2 YSYEKL, per germline. V lost 4 bases to trimming and J lost 2 bases; unmatched junction nucleotides: 8. The chain's CDR3 is CASSRERLAGNTDTQYF. CDR3 in DNA: TGCGCCAGCAGCCGAGAAAGACTAGCGGGAAACACAGATACGCAGTATTTT.

This clone has a handful of counts. CDR3 sequence reads: CSVGQGTSNGYTF. CDR3 coding DNA: TGCAGCGTCGGACAGGGAACCTCCAATGGCTACACCTTC. This chain joins TRBV29-1 and TRBJ1-2; 8 nucleotides align to TRBD1. J gave up 6 bases and V 6 bases, and 9 bases lay outside the gene matches. Germline V CDR1 and CDR2: SQVTM, ANQGSEA. The CDR3 length is 13 residues.

The rearrangement links TRBV28 to TRBJ2-3; 8 bases map to TRBD2. Germline assignment: CDR1 MDHEN and CDR2 SYDVKM. The CDR3 has 14 amino acids. Trimming cost V 7 bases and J 3 bases; bases outside gene matches: 6. Here the CDR3 DNA reads TGTGCCAGCACGAGAGCGGGGGAGACAGATACGCAGTATTTT. The encoded protein is CASTRAGETDTQYF.

This clone was seen only once. The chain couples TRBV29-1 to TRBJ1-1; the match to TRBD1 covers 7 bases. Unmatched junction bases numbered 13, after V lost 7 bases and J lost 5 bases. The CDR3 contains 14 residues. Germline CDR1 SQVTM, CDR2 ANQGSEA. The CDR3 loop is CSARQGGPMTEAFF. Written as DNA, the CDR3 is TGCAGCGCCCGACAGGGAGGACCAATGACTGAAGCTTTCTTT.

This clone was seen a single time. The chain links TRBV4-2 to TRBJ2-3, with D perhaps matching TRBD2 (6 bases). Trimming cost V 0 bases and J 4 bases, with 17 bases left between them. Per germline, CDR1 LGHNA and CDR2 YNFKEQ. This CDR3 has 17 residues. CDR3 in amino acids: CASSQDPPGASPDTQYF. CDR3 DNA: TGTGCCAGCAGCCAAGATCCCCCGGGAGCATCTCCAGATACGCAGTATTTT.

This rearrangement joins TRBV7-9 to TRBJ1-4, with a possible D match to TRBD1 (5 bases). The germline CDR1 and CDR2 sequences are SEHNR and FQNEAQ (reference sequence). V lost 5 bases and J lost 8, with 18 bases in between. The CDR3 sequence is 15 residues long. The CDR3 region has the DNA TGTGCCAGCAGCCGCGAAAGGGGAACGGAGGAAAAACTGTTTTTT. Translating gives CASSRERGTEEKLFF.

This clone was detected a few times. This sequence joins TRBV18 and TRBJ1-1; TRBD1 matches 8 bases. Losses at the gene ends were 4 bases for V and 5 bases for J; bases not matched to a gene: 6. In germline, CDR1 is KGHSH, CDR2 LQKENI. This CDR3 comprises 14 residues. CDR3 residues: CASSLRTGQTEAFF. In DNA, the CDR3 is TGTGCCAGCTCACTACGGACAGGGCAAACTGAAGCTTTCTTT.

This clone showed up just a few times. This sequence joins TRBV2 and TRBJ2-1; 11 nucleotides align to TRBD2. The V and J ends lost 6 bases and 8 bases, in that order; junction bases with no gene match: 12. This CDR3 is built from 16 residues. Germline V gene lookup returns CDR1 SNHLY and CDR2 FYNNEI. The CDR3 reads CASRLLLAGEEYEQFF. CDR3 in DNA: TGTGCCAGCAGGCTCCTACTAGCGGGAGAGGAATATGAGCAGTTCTTC.

The chain uses TRBV4-2 and TRBJ2-3; 8 bases fit TRBD1. The germline gives CDR1 LGHNA, CDR2 YNFKEQ. V dropped 5 bases and J dropped 5; count of bases not matched to a gene: 12. CDR3 length equals 16 residues. The CDR3 is CASSAFRGRKEDTQYF. CDR3 sequence (DNA): TGTGCCAGCAGCGCCTTCAGGGGGCGTAAAGAAGATACGCAGTATTTT.

This chain joins TRBV6-5 and TRBJ2-3, with D possibly TRBD2 on 6 matching bases. This CDR3 comprises 13 residues. The germline gives CDR1 MNHEY, CDR2 SVGAGI. V was trimmed by 8 bases and J by 4 bases, leaving 13 bases between them. The CDR3 protein is CASRGRRADTQYF. As DNA, the CDR3 is TGTGCCAGCCGGGGGAGGCGAGCAGATACGCAGTATTTT.

The J gene is TRBJ1-2, the V gene TRBV6-1, with 10 bases aligning to TRBD1. Germline values: CDR1 MNHNS, CDR2 SASEGT. The trim removed 4 bases at V and 8 bases at J, leaving 7 bases unmatched. CDR3 length equals 14 residues. CDR3 coding DNA: TGTGCCAGCAGTGTCGGGACAGGGGAGGGGGGCTACACCTTC. Protein: CASSVGTGEGGYTF.

In its sample, this clone was seen once. The gene calls are TRBV19 and TRBJ2-7; D remains unclear. The CDR3 loop spans 13 amino acids. The V and J ends lost 1 base and 6 bases respectively, with 10 bases between them. The germline V gene has CDR1 LNHDA and CDR2 SQIVND (reference sequence). DNA for the CDR3: TGTGCCAGTAGTATAGTAGCCACCGGCGAGCAGTACTTC. It is translated as CASSIVATGEQYF.